These 29 T cell receptor beta chains were all obtained from the same sample, sequenced in a study of blood T cell repertoires in COVID-19. Produced via immunoSEQ multiplex PCR; TCRdb's table is partial and in-frame only. The sample carries a few hundred thousand clones, about 87% recorded once. The sequenced sample consisted of PBMCs or T cells enriched from blood (not recorded which). The receptors were sampled from a man aged 40-49 years in a cohort exposed to, infected with or recovered from COVID-19 (not recorded which).

The table lists this clone with a few counts. The V gene is TRBV11-2, the J gene TRBJ1-2; TRBD1 matches 10 bases. Germline V gene lookup returns CDR1 SGHAT and CDR2 FQNNGV. The CDR3 consists of 14 residues. Germline trimming cut 5 bases from V and 6 bases from J; bases unmatched to any gene: 6. CDR3 amino acids: CASSLDRGRDGYTF. The CDR3 DNA follows: TGTGCCAGCAGCCTCGACAGGGGGCGGGATGGCTACACCTTC.

The chain carries TRBV19 and TRBJ2-1, with 9 bases that match TRBD2. The junction had 9 bases not matched to a gene; V was cut back by 2 bases and J by 4 bases. The CDR3 is 17 amino acids. In germline, CDR1 is LNHDA, CDR2 SQIVND (reference sequence). The CDR3 region is CASSIQASGNPYNEQFF. The DNA for the CDR3 is TGTGCCAGTAGTATACAGGCTAGCGGGAATCCTTACAATGAGCAGTTCTTC. Full variable domain (remainder filled in from reference TRBV19 and TRBJ2-1): DGGITQSPKYLFRKEGQNVTLSCEQNLNHDAMYWYRQDPGQGLRLIYYSQIVNDFQKGDIAEGYSVSREKKESFPLTVTSAQKNPTAFYLCASSIQASGNPYNEQFFGPGTRLTVL.

The chain links TRBV28 to TRBJ2-5, with D tentatively TRBD2 (6 bases). V lost 6 bases, J lost 4 bases, and 18 bases lay in between. Looked up from germline, CDR1 is MDHEN and CDR2 is SYDVKM. The CDR3 covers 15 residues. The CDR3 spells CASRLALAGPETQYF. DNA of the CDR3: TGTGCCAGCAGATTGGCACTAGCCGGCCCAGAGACCCAGTACTTC. Drawing the rest from reference TRBV28 and TRBJ2-5, the complete variable domain is DVKVTQSSRYLVKRTGEKVFLECVQDMDHENMFWYRQDPGLGLRLIYFSYDVKMKEKGDIPEGYSVSREKKERFSLILESASTNQTSMYLCASRLALAGPETQYFGPGTRLLVL.

The chain has TRBV3-1 (or the pseudogene TRBV3-2) and TRBJ2-1, with TRBD1 identical over 11 bases. Germline V gene sequence: CDR1 LGHDT, CDR2 YNNKEL (reference sequence). V shed 4 bases and J 1 base; nucleotides not matched to a gene: 9. The CDR3 contains 18 residues. Here the CDR3 DNA reads TGTGCCAGCAGCCCCCGGGACAGGGGGGTTGGGTCCTACAATGAGCAGTTCTTC. Translating it yields CASSPRDRGVGSYNEQFF.

In this sample, this clone turned up once. The chain recombines TRBV7-2 with TRBJ2-3; D is possibly TRBD2 (6 bases). From germline, CDR1 is SGHTA and CDR2 FQGNSA. This CDR3 spans 15 amino acids. Between the trimmed V and J ends, which lost 4 bases and 4 bases, there was a span of 15 bases. The CDR3: CASSYSWDSADTQYF. The CDR3 nucleotides read TGTGCCAGCAGCTATTCCTGGGACTCGGCAGATACGCAGTATTTT.

This chain joins TRBV6-5 and TRBJ1-2; D possibly corresponds to TRBD1 (5 bases). V shed 4 bases and J shed 3 bases, with 12 bases lying between them. The CDR3 runs to 14 residues. Germline assignment: CDR1 MNHEY and CDR2 SVGAGI. The CDR3 DNA follows: TGTGCCAGCAGTTCGAGACGGGGGGACTATGGCTACACCTTC. The encoded protein is CASSSRRGDYGYTF.

The gene calls are TRBV30 and TRBJ1-5, with unresolved D. The germline CDR1 and CDR2 sequences are GTSNPN and SVGIG (reference sequence). The V and J ends lost 2 bases and 4 bases respectively, with 9 bases between them. The CDR3 loop spans 13 amino acids. In nucleotides, the CDR3 is TGTGCCTGGAGTCCTACGATAAATCAGCCCCAGCATTTT. Its protein product is CAWSPTINQPQHF.

The chain is built from TRBV5-1 and TRBJ1-2; D remains ambiguous. This CDR3 region has 15 residues. Between the trimmed V and J ends, which lost 0 bases and 2 bases, there was a span of 11 bases. The germline CDR1 and CDR2 sequences are SGHRS and YFSETQ. In DNA, the CDR3 is TGCGCCAGCAGCTTGGACCCAAACTTCAACTATGGCTACACCTTC. Translating gives CASSLDPNFNYGYTF.

V is TRBV5-1 and J is TRBJ2-1, with D unresolved. The CDR3 runs to 16 residues. V was clipped by 0 bases and J by 0 bases, with 10 bases between them. The germline V gene encodes CDR1 SGHRS and CDR2 YFSETQ. The CDR3 DNA follows: TGCGCCAGCAGCTTGGTAGGCTGGAGCTCCTACAATGAGCAGTTCTTC. Translation gives CASSLVGWSSYNEQFF.

The chain recombines TRBV11-2 with TRBJ2-3; 9 bases are a match to TRBD2. This CDR3 has 17 amino acids. V lost 3 bases and J lost 5; bases outside the gene matches: 12. CDR1 is SGHAT and CDR2 is FQNNGV in the germline V gene. CDR3: CASSLRWREGLGDTQYF. CDR3 nucleotide sequence: TGTGCCAGCAGCTTGAGGTGGCGGGAGGGCCTCGGAGATACGCAGTATTTT.

The chain combines TRBV19 with TRBJ2-5, with 10 nucleotides matching TRBD1. Trimming cost V 3 bases and J 5 bases; bases outside gene matches: 12. From germline, CDR1 is LNHDA and CDR2 SQIVND (reference sequence). CDR3 length equals 17 residues. CDR3 nucleotides: TGTGCCAGTAGTATCGGGGACAGGGGAGGGTTTGAGGAGACCCAGTACTTC. It translates to CASSIGDRGGFEETQYF. The full variable domain, rest sourced from reference TRBV19 and TRBJ2-5, is DGGITQSPKYLFRKEGQNVTLSCEQNLNHDAMYWYRQDPGQGLRLIYYSQIVNDFQKGDIAEGYSVSREKKESFPLTVTSAQKNPTAFYLCASSIGDRGGFEETQYFGPGTRLLVL.

CDR3 sequence reads: CASSDVQGPTREQYF. CDR3 bases: TGTGCCAGCAGTGACGTCCAGGGGCCCACGAGGGAGCAGTACTTC. The chain employs TRBV6-4 and TRBJ2-7, with D perhaps matching TRBD1 (6 bases). Trimming left V 2 bases short and J 7 bases short, with 18 bases between. The V gene's germline CDR1 is MRHNA and CDR2 SNTAGT. The CDR3 spans 15 residues.

This clone was seen a single time. The chain is built from TRBV6-5 and TRBJ2-2, with 8 bases fitting TRBD2. Germline V gene data show CDR1 as MNHEY and CDR2 as SVGAGI. This CDR3 spans 15 amino acids. V shed 8 bases and J 5 bases; nucleotides not matched to a gene: 10. This CDR3 reads CASGGLVLLTGELFF. CDR3 sequence (DNA): TGTGCCAGCGGGGGACTAGTCCTCTTGACCGGGGAGCTGTTTTTT.

This chain uses TRBV2 with TRBJ1-4; 10 positions agree with TRBD1. The ends lost 8 bases at V and 6 bases at J; junction bases unmatched: 3. CDR1 SNHLY and CDR2 FYNNEI come from the germline V gene. The CDR3 runs to 13 residues. The CDR3: CASGQGVDEKLFF. The CDR3 DNA reads as TGTGCCAGCGGACAGGGGGTAGATGAAAAACTGTTTTTT.

The chain carries TRBV19 and TRBJ2-6; maybe TRBD1 (6 bases). Trimming took 4 bases from V and 0 from J, leaving 16 bases between them. Per germline, CDR1 LNHDA and CDR2 SQIVND (reference sequence). The CDR3 spans 18 residues. The CDR3 region is CASSRVQGQSSGANVLTF. As DNA, the CDR3 is TGTGCCAGTAGTAGAGTACAGGGCCAATCCTCTGGGGCCAACGTCCTGACTTTC. Full variable domain (missing parts from reference TRBV19 and TRBJ2-6): DGGITQSPKYLFRKEGQNVTLSCEQNLNHDAMYWYRQDPGQGLRLIYYSQIVNDFQKGDIAEGYSVSREKKESFPLTVTSAQKNPTAFYLCASSRVQGQSSGANVLTFGAGSRLTVL.

This rearrangement joins TRBV29-1 to TRBJ1-5; 8 bases align to TRBD1. The ends lost 7 bases at V and 5 bases at J; junction bases unmatched: 4. The CDR3 runs 12 residues. Germline V gene lookup returns CDR1 SQVTM and CDR2 ANQGSEA. The CDR3, as DNA: TGCAGCGCTGGACAGGGAGATCAGCCCCAGCATTTT. Its translation is CSAGQGDQPQHF. The full variable domain, with the rest looked up from reference TRBV29-1 and TRBJ1-5, is SAVISQKPSRDICQRGTSLTIQCQVDSQVTMMFWYRQQPGQSLTLIATANQGSEATYESGFVIDKFPISRPNLTFSTLTVSNMSPEDSSIYLCSAGQGDQPQHFGDGTRLSIL.

The chain is built from TRBV19 and TRBJ2-7; TRBD2 is a possible D gene (7 bases). V lost 6 bases and J lost 2, with 14 bases in between. Per germline, CDR1 LNHDA and CDR2 SQIVND (reference sequence). This CDR3 contains 14 residues. In DNA, the CDR3 is TGTGCCAGTAGCCAGGTGGGGGGGCCCTACGAGCAGTACTTC. This encodes CASSQVGGPYEQYF. Full variable domain (outside the CDR3, taken from reference TRBV19 and TRBJ2-7): DGGITQSPKYLFRKEGQNVTLSCEQNLNHDAMYWYRQDPGQGLRLIYYSQIVNDFQKGDIAEGYSVSREKKESFPLTVTSAQKNPTAFYLCASSQVGGPYEQYFGPGTRLTVT.

This clone has a handful of counts. The chain employs TRBV2 and TRBJ2-2; D is perhaps TRBD1 (6 bases). The V end was cut by 6 bases, the J end by 1 base, with 9 bases between. The CDR3 length is 14 residues. Germline V gene lookup returns CDR1 SNHLY and CDR2 FYNNEI. CDR3 sequence (DNA): TGTGCCAGCAGCGGACAGATGAACACCGGGGAGCTGTTTTTT. Protein product: CASSGQMNTGELFF.

The CDR3 coding sequence is TGTGCCAGCAGCCCGGGACAGGGGGCGTTCGCCGGGGAGCTGTTTTTT. Its protein product is CASSPGQGAFAGELFF. The chain employs TRBV9 and TRBJ2-2, with 12 bases fitting TRBD1. This CDR3 contains 16 residues. After removal of 4 bases from V and 6 bases from J, the junction contained 7 bases not matched to a gene. The germline CDR1 and CDR2 sequences are SGDLS and YYNGEE.

On this clone itself: The sample contains more than one DNA sequence encoding this CDR3. The J gene is TRBJ1-1, the V gene TRBV15; no reliable D call. The CDR3 has 13 residues. V dropped 5 bases and J dropped 1 base, with 8 bases sitting between them. CDR1 and CDR2 (germline): LNHNV, YYDKDF (reference sequence). CDR3 loop: CATSLTGNTEAFF. DNA for the CDR3: TGTGCCACCAGCTTAACGGGGAACACTGAAGCTTTCTTT.

This rearrangement joins TRBV3-1 (or the pseudogene TRBV3-2) to TRBJ1-1; D is ambiguous. The germline V gene encodes CDR1 LGHDT and CDR2 YNNKEL (reference sequence). V was cut by 1 base and J by 2 bases, with 8 bases left in between. The CDR3 loop spans 14 amino acids. The CDR3 spells CASSQVDINTEAFF. The DNA for the CDR3 is TGTGCCAGCAGCCAAGTAGACATAAACACTGAAGCTTTCTTT.

Comments on this clone: The germline gene is not matched at one end of the junction; a read error may be the cause. V usage is TRBV6-5 and J usage is TRBJ2-3; D is unresolved. There are 12 residues in the CDR3. In germline, CDR1 is MNHEY, CDR2 SVGAGI. Here the CDR3 DNA reads TGTGCCAGCAGGGAGAGCACCGATACGCAGTATTTT. Its translation: CASRESTDTQYF.

The chain joins TRBV10-3 to TRBJ1-1; 7 bases are a match to TRBD1. Germline V CDR1 and CDR2: ENHRY, SYGVKD. V lost 10 bases and J lost 0; bases outside the gene matches: 11. The CDR3 runs 15 residues. DNA of the CDR3: TGTGCCACTCACCACAGGGGCGGGATGAACACTGAAGCTTTCTTT. Translated: CATHHRGGMNTEAFF.

The DNA for the CDR3 is TGTGCCAGCAGTGGTGGACAGTTGACCGAGCAGTACTTC. Its translation is CASSGGQLTEQYF. The rearrangement links TRBV2 to TRBJ2-7, with a tentative D call TRBD1 (6 bases). Trimming left V 4 bases short and J 6 bases short, with 13 bases between. The germline CDR1 and CDR2 sequences are SNHLY and FYNNEI. This CDR3 contains 13 residues. The whole variable domain, remainder taken from reference TRBV2 and TRBJ2-7, is EPEVTQTPSHQVTQMGQEVILRCVPISNHLYFYWYRQILGQKVEFLVSFYNNEISEKSEIFDDQFSVERPDGSNFTLKIRSTKLEDSAMYFCASSGGQLTEQYFGPGTRLTVT.

This chain uses TRBV6-5 with TRBJ2-2; D not resolved. The V gene's germline CDR1 is MNHEY and CDR2 SVGAGI. Trimming removed 3 bases from V and 1 base from J, with 6 bases in between. The CDR3 runs to 14 residues. This CDR3 is CASSYDKNTGELFF. For the CDR3, the DNA is TGTGCCAGCAGTTATGACAAGAACACCGGGGAGCTGTTTTTT.

The V gene is TRBV30, the J gene TRBJ2-1; 7 nucleotides match TRBD2. There are 14 residues in the CDR3. Unmatched junction bases numbered 10, after V lost 7 bases and J lost 4 bases. Germline V gene sequence: CDR1 GTSNPN, CDR2 SVGIG (reference sequence). This CDR3 is CASGPGLPYNEQFF. Here the CDR3 DNA reads TGTGCCTCAGGACCGGGACTACCGTACAATGAGCAGTTCTTC. Using reference TRBV30 and TRBJ2-1 for the parts outside the CDR3, the full variable domain is SQTIHQWPATLVQPVGSPLSLECTVEGTSNPNLYWYRQAAGRGLQLLFYSVGIGQISSEVPQNLSASRPQDRQFILSSKKLLLSDSGFYLCASGPGLPYNEQFFGPGTRLTVL.

The chain employs TRBV30 and TRBJ1-2, with 9 bases identical to TRBD1. V lost 7 bases, J lost 4 bases, and 10 bases stayed unmatched. The CDR3 runs 14 residues. The germline V gene has CDR1 GTSNPN and CDR2 SVGIG (reference sequence). The CDR3 coding sequence is TGTGCCTCCACAGGGGGCCGGTTGGTCTATGGCTACACCTTC. As protein: CASTGGRLVYGYTF.

The rearrangement joins TRBV28 to TRBJ1-5, with 10 nucleotides matching TRBD1. There are 16 residues in the CDR3. Germline V gene lookup returns CDR1 MDHEN and CDR2 SYDVKM. The V gene end was trimmed by 5 bases and the J gene end by 3 bases; junction bases not matched to a gene: 7. CDR3 residues: CASSIRDRGTNQPQHF. The CDR3 DNA sequence: TGTGCCAGCAGTATACGGGACAGGGGAACCAATCAGCCCCAGCATTTT.

This clone was seen once. The chain carries TRBV12-5 and TRBJ1-1; the D gene is possibly TRBD1 (6 bases). V lost 1 base and J lost 4, with 7 bases in between. Germline values: CDR1 LGHNT, CDR2 FRNRAP. The CDR3 consists of 13 residues. In nucleotides, the CDR3 is TGTGCTAGTGGTTTGGAAGGGGGCACTGAAGCTTTCTTT. It encodes CASGLEGGTEAFF.